Each of the 13 T cell receptor beta chains below was sequenced from the same sample in a study of PD-L1 blockade in urothelial cancer. Data came from immunoSEQ multiplex PCR; TCRdb stores just in-frame clones and leaves some out. The table includes approximately 32,000 clones, more than 65% detected once. This material consisted of PBMCs, taken around atezolizumab (anti-PD-L1) treatment. The receptors were sampled from an older man with urothelial cancer.

The chain links TRBV4-1 to TRBJ1-6, with no clear D. This CDR3 spans 13 amino acids. Germline loops: CDR1 MGHRA, CDR2 YSYEKL. The V and J ends lost 4 bases and 5 bases respectively, with 6 bases between them. The CDR3 loop reads CASSRGDNSPLHF. The CDR3 DNA is TGCGCCAGCAGCCGAGGTGATAATTCACCCCTCCACTTT.

This clone was picked up a small number of times. This chain connects TRBV28 to TRBJ1-1; unclear D gene. This CDR3 comprises 13 residues. Trimming stripped 7 bases from V and 1 base from J, with 10 bases between. The germline V gene encodes CDR1 MDHEN and CDR2 SYDVKM. The CDR3 DNA is TGTGCCAGCATCGATCAGTCGAACACTGAAGCTTTCTTT. Encoded protein: CASIDQSNTEAFF.

The chain combines TRBV10-3 with TRBJ2-1; D is uncertain. V lost 9 bases, J lost 5 bases, and 11 bases lay in between. Germline V gene lookup returns CDR1 ENHRY and CDR2 SYGVKD. The CDR3 is 12 amino acids. The CDR3 reads CAIAGENNEQFF. The CDR3 region has the DNA TGTGCCATAGCAGGTGAAAACAATGAGCAGTTCTTC.

This clone was seen a single time. The rearrangement joins TRBV4-1 to TRBJ2-7; 7 nucleotides align to TRBD1. Germline values: CDR1 MGHRA, CDR2 YSYEKL. Trimming removed 1 base from V and 1 base from J; junction bases left unmatched: 7. This CDR3 comprises 16 residues. CDR3 bases: TGCGCCAGCAGCCAAGCTCCGGACAGGCCTTCCTACGAGCAGTACTTC. This translates into CASSQAPDRPSYEQYF.

This chain uses TRBV19 with TRBJ2-7; possibly TRBD2 for D (7 bases). Germline V lookup: CDR1 LNHDA, CDR2 SQIVND (reference sequence). The CDR3 is 13 amino acids. Trimming left V 7 bases short and J 0 bases short, with 10 bases between. The DNA for the CDR3 is TGTGCCAGTAAGGGAGGGGGCTCCTACGAGCAGTACTTC. Translated: CASKGGGSYEQYF.

The rearrangement links TRBV6-6 to TRBJ2-1; D may be TRBD1 (5 bases). Trimming pared 5 bases from V and 3 bases from J, leaving 17 bases between. This CDR3 is 16 amino acids long. CDR1 MNHNY and CDR2 SVGAGI come from the germline V gene (reference sequence). For the CDR3, the DNA is TGTGCCAGCAGTCGAGAGACCCGACAGCACTACAATGAGCAGTTCTTC. This translates into CASSRETRQHYNEQFF.

This sequence joins TRBV28 and TRBJ2-2; TRBD1 matches 7 bases. The junction had 4 bases not matched to a gene; V was cut back by 6 bases and J by 0 bases. Germline CDR1 is MDHEN and CDR2 is SYDVKM. The CDR3 is 15 residues long. The CDR3 here is CASREGATNTGELFF. The CDR3 bases are TGTGCCAGCAGAGAGGGGGCAACGAACACCGGGGAGCTGTTTTTT.

This clone occurred once. CDR3 sequence: CASSSQPGHYEQYF. Here the CDR3 DNA reads TGTGCCAGCAGCTCCCAGCCGGGACACTACGAGCAGTACTTC. V gene TRBV7-3 combines with J gene TRBJ2-7; possible D gene TRBD1, 6 bases. The V end lost 4 bases, the J end lost 3 bases, and 13 bases lay between the germline ends. The length of the CDR3 is 14 residues. Germline V gene data show CDR1 as SGHTA and CDR2 as FQGTGA.

The V and J genes are TRBV5-4 and TRBJ1-2, with TRBD1 as a possible D gene (6 bases). Germline assignment: CDR1 SGHNT and CDR2 YYREEE (reference sequence). V was clipped by 0 bases and J by 13 bases, with 13 bases between them. The CDR3 has 12 amino acids. The CDR3 loop reads CASSLVLDSPTF. The DNA for the CDR3 is TGTGCCAGCAGCTTGGTTTTGGACAGTCCCACCTTC.

J is TRBJ1-6 and V is TRBV4-2; D remains unclear. CDR3 length: 15 amino acids. CDR1 LGHNA and CDR2 YNFKEQ come from the germline V gene. Between the trimmed V and J ends, which lost 6 bases and 9 bases, there was a span of 18 bases. The CDR3 spells CASRPGSSNTSPLHF. CDR3 DNA: TGTGCCAGCAGGCCCGGGTCTTCCAACACTTCACCCCTCCACTTT.

The chain has TRBV7-8 and TRBJ2-7, with D possibly matching TRBD1 (8 bases). The V end lost 4 bases, the J end lost 1 base, and 14 bases lay between the germline ends. The CDR3 totals 15 residues. CDR1 is SGHVS, CDR2 FQNEAQ, per germline. CDR3 nucleotides: TGTGCCAGCAGCTACGTACAGGGGGGGTCCTACGAGCAGTACTTC. It encodes CASSYVQGGSYEQYF.

Only one count was recorded for this clone. The chain recombines TRBV9 with TRBJ2-7; 9 bases align to TRBD1. CDR3 size: 14 residues. Trimming cost V 4 bases and J 7 bases; bases outside gene matches: 9. Per germline, CDR1 SGDLS and CDR2 YYNGEE. The CDR3 DNA reads TGTGCCAGCAGCATCGGGACAGGGATGCGGGAGCAGTACTTC. As protein: CASSIGTGMREQYF.

The rearrangement links TRBV19 to TRBJ1-5; TRBD1 matches 10 bases. The CDR3 sequence is 16 residues long. The ends lost 5 bases at V and 7 bases at J; junction bases unmatched: 11. Germline CDR1 and CDR2: LNHDA and SQIVND (reference sequence). CDR3 nucleotide sequence: TGTGCCAGTAGTGCTACCGGGACAGGGGATGGCCAGCCCCAGCATTTT. This codes for CASSATGTGDGQPQHF. Variable domain in full (rest from reference TRBV19 and TRBJ1-5): DGGITQSPKYLFRKEGQNVTLSCEQNLNHDAMYWYRQDPGQGLRLIYYSQIVNDFQKGDIAEGYSVSREKKESFPLTVTSAQKNPTAFYLCASSATGTGDGQPQHFGDGTRLSIL.